These 21 T cell receptor beta chains were sequenced from one sample in a study of blood T cells in healthy people across ages. A J-beta primer mix and a sample-barcoded 5' primer were used in a second PCR of roughly 7 to 12 cycles. Via MiXCR, TCRdb re-called the 5' RACE reads, giving one row per CDR3 protein. The data contain some 930,000 distinct CDR3 sequences, 29% of them singletons. These data were also filed under a second study, of T cells of mothers and their children.

Material: blood. These receptors all stem from a woman between 40 and 50 years old in good health.

V usage is TRBV6-2 or TRBV6-3 and J usage is TRBJ1-5; 7 bases are a match to TRBD1. The CDR3 is 16 residues long. CDR1 is MNHEY, CDR2 SVGEGT, per germline. J was trimmed by 4 bases and V by 5 bases; bases with no gene match: 11. The CDR3 DNA reads as TGTGCCAGCAGTAAGCCCCAGGGGGTAGGAAATCAGCCCCAGCATTTT. This gives the protein CASSKPQGVGNQPQHF.

V is TRBV7-2 and J is TRBJ2-7, with TRBD2 matching over 7 bases. The J call may be faulty, since TRBJ2-4 better matches the DNA end. Germline V gene sequence: CDR1 SGHTA, CDR2 FQGNSA. CDR3 length: 15 amino acids. The CDR3 DNA reads as TGTGCCAGCAGCTTAGTAGGGAGGGAAGGGAACATTCAGTACTTC. It specifies CASSLVGREGNIQYF.

This clonotype was observed a few times. The V gene is TRBV28, the J gene TRBJ2-3, with 7 positions matching TRBD2. The CDR3 is made up of 14 amino acids. Germline CDR1 is MDHEN and CDR2 is SYDVKM. J lost 0 bases, V lost 8 bases, and 5 bases had no gene match. Written as DNA, the CDR3 is TGTGCCAGCGGCGGGGGTAGTAGCACAGATACGCAGTATTTT. Translating it yields CASGGGSSTDTQYF.

The table lists this clonotype with a few counts. V is TRBV2 and J is TRBJ1-4; D uncertain. This CDR3 is built from 15 residues. CDR1 and CDR2 from the germline V gene are SNHLY and FYNNEI. V shed 7 bases and J shed 0 bases, with 12 bases lying between them. CDR3 protein: CASTFSGATNEKLFF. DNA for the CDR3: TGTGCCAGCACTTTTTCCGGTGCAACTAATGAAAAACTGTTTTTT.

This clonotype was found a few times. J is TRBJ2-1 and V is TRBV2, with TRBD2 matching 10 bases. The CDR3 length is 18 residues. CDR1 is SNHLY and CDR2 is FYNNEI in the germline V gene. The V gene end was trimmed by 10 bases and the J gene end by 0 bases; junction bases not matched to a gene: 15. The CDR3 bases are TGTGCCACTTCCAGCAGCGGGGGGGCTGACCCCTCCTACAATGAGCAGTTCTTC. Translation gives CATSSSGGADPSYNEQFF.

The V call is TRBV6-5, the J call TRBJ2-3; the match to TRBD2 covers 13 bases. This CDR3 spans 15 amino acids. CDR1 and CDR2 (germline): MNHEY, SVGAGI. V gave up 2 bases and J gave up 7 bases; unmatched junction bases: 3. The CDR3 nucleotides are TGTGCCAGCAGTTACCCGGGACTAGCGGGGAATACGCAGTATTTT. This gives the protein CASSYPGLAGNTQYF.

This clonotype was seen only a few times. The chain couples TRBV12-3 or TRBV12-4 to TRBJ1-1; D remains unclear. Trimming left V 3 bases short and J 6 bases short, with 14 bases between. The CDR3 covers 14 residues. The CDR3 DNA sequence: TGTGCCAGCAGTTTTGGCGGAGGAGCCCCTGAAGCTTTCTTT. Protein: CASSFGGGAPEAFF.

This clonotype showed up just a few times. The DNA is left out, because the CDR3 cannot be placed on it with certainty; the CDR3 is given as TCRdb lists it. The chain links TRBV29-1 to TRBJ2-6. CDR1 and CDR2 from the germline V gene are SQVTM and ANQGSEA. The CDR3 numbers 14 amino acids, ends counted. The chain's CDR3 is CSVAGGSGANVRTF.

J is TRBJ1-2 and V is TRBV5-1; TRBD1 aligns across 7 bases. Germline assignment: CDR1 SGHRS and CDR2 YFSETQ. V shed 3 bases, J shed 1 base, and the junction held 3 bases outside the gene matches. This CDR3 is built from 14 residues. In nucleotides, the CDR3 is TGCGCCAGCAGCTGGGGGACAGTTAACTATGGCTACACCTTC. It yields the protein CASSWGTVNYGYTF.

This clonotype was detected many times. The chain joins TRBV15 to TRBJ2-7; TRBD1 matches 10 bases. V lost 1 base, J lost 5 bases, and 14 bases stayed unmatched. The CDR3 extends over 18 amino acids. Germline V gives CDR1 LNHNV, CDR2 YYDKDF (reference sequence). The CDR3 sequence: CATSRARQMGQGFNEQYF. CDR3 coding DNA: TGTGCCACCAGCAGAGCTCGACAGATGGGACAGGGGTTCAACGAGCAGTACTTC. Full variable domain (remainder filled in from reference TRBV15 and TRBJ2-7): DAMVIQNPRYQVTQFGKPVTLSCSQTLNHNVMYWYQQKSSQAPKLLFHYYDKDFNNEADTPDNFQSRRPNTSFCFLDIRSPGLGDTAMYLCATSRARQMGQGFNEQYFGPGTRLTVT.

The chain links TRBV6-6 to TRBJ1-2; the D gene is possibly TRBD1 (5 bases). Germline CDR1 reads MNHNY; CDR2 reads SVGAGI (reference sequence). Trimming stripped 6 bases from V and 7 bases from J, with 18 bases between. There are 14 residues in the CDR3. The CDR3 bases are TGTGCCAGCAGATCGGGACCCACCCGTGGTGGCTACACCTTC. This translates into CASRSGPTRGGYTF.

This clonotype was seen more than once but under ten times. DNA for the CDR3: TGTGCCAGCAGCTTACCCCCAGGGTGGGGATTATCCGAGCAGTACTTC. This translates into CASSLPPGWGLSEQYF. The chain carries TRBV5-6 and TRBJ2-7; TRBD1 is a possible D gene (5 bases). This CDR3 comprises 16 residues. The germline V and J ends were trimmed by 2 bases and 6 bases, with 21 bases remaining between them. Germline V gene data show CDR1 as SGHDT and CDR2 as YYEEEE.

In its sample, this clonotype was seen many times. The genes are TRBV7-2 and TRBJ1-6, with D possibly TRBD1 on 5 matching bases. The V and J ends lost 5 bases and 7 bases respectively, with 12 bases between them. This CDR3 is 14 amino acids long. Germline values: CDR1 SGHTA, CDR2 FQGNSA. The CDR3 loop is CASSLGAQNSPLHF. CDR3 in DNA: TGTGCCAGCAGCCTCGGGGCCCAAAATTCACCCCTCCACTTT.

V gene TRBV27 combines with J gene TRBJ2-7; 7 bases align to TRBD2. Germline CDR1 is MNHEY and CDR2 is SMNVEV (reference sequence). V trimming: 4 bases; J trimming: 10 bases; junction bases outside the gene matches: 4. The CDR3 length is 11 residues. CDR3 in amino acids: CASSSREAQYF. CDR3 coding DNA: TGTGCCAGCAGTTCCCGGGAGGCCCAGTACTTC.

The chain is built from TRBV7-2 and TRBJ2-4; no firm D call. The CDR3 is made up of 14 amino acids. CDR1 and CDR2 (germline): SGHTA, FQGNSA. The ends were cut back, 1 base at V and 13 bases at J, with 17 bases in the middle. Written as DNA, the CDR3 is TGTACCAGCAGCTTAGAAGGATCTGCCGACGGACAGTACTTC. Protein sequence: CTSSLEGSADGQYF.

This rearrangement joins TRBV6-6 to TRBJ1-5, with D perhaps matching TRBD1 (6 bases). Germline loops: CDR1 MNHNY, CDR2 SVGAGI (reference sequence). V was pared by 6 bases and J by 2 bases, with 17 bases between. The CDR3 is 16 residues long. This CDR3 reads CASSLQGPYGNQPQHF. The CDR3 bases are TGTGCCAGCAGCCTACAGGGTCCCTATGGCAATCAGCCCCAGCATTTT.

The chain combines TRBV5-6 with TRBJ2-6; possibly TRBD1 for D (5 bases). This CDR3 spans 18 amino acids. V was cut by 0 bases and J by 1 base, with 14 bases left in between. The germline V gene has CDR1 SGHDT and CDR2 YYEEEE. CDR3 nucleotide sequence: TGTGCCAGCAGCTTGGTACAGGCAGGGTTTTCTGGGGCCAACGTCCTGACTTTC. It encodes CASSLVQAGFSGANVLTF.

This clonotype was observed a few times. The rearrangement uses TRBV20-1 and TRBJ1-6, with TRBD1 matching 8 bases. Germline CDR1 and CDR2: DFQATT and SNEGSKA (reference sequence). This CDR3 comprises 15 residues. V trimming: 1 base; J trimming: 3 bases; junction bases outside the gene matches: 2. CDR3 region: CSARVGQGYNSPLHF. The CDR3 region has the DNA TGCAGTGCTAGAGTTGGACAGGGCTATAATTCACCCCTCCACTTT.

V usage is TRBV20-1 and J usage is TRBJ2-3; 12 bases line up with TRBD2. Germline V gives CDR1 DFQATT, CDR2 SNEGSKA (reference sequence). CDR3 length equals 14 residues. V lost 5 bases and J lost 5; bases outside the gene matches: 5. The CDR3 sequence is CSARLAGAQDTQYF. The CDR3 DNA sequence: TGCAGTGCTCGACTAGCGGGGGCACAAGATACGCAGTATTTT.

V gene TRBV10-3 combines with J gene TRBJ1-3; D is perhaps TRBD1 (6 bases). Trimming removed 10 bases at V and 0 bases at J, with 10 bases between. CDR1 ENHRY and CDR2 SYGVKD come from the germline V gene. The CDR3 loop spans 13 amino acids. CDR3 loop: CATQGFSGNTIYF. The CDR3 DNA reads as TGTGCCACGCAGGGGTTCTCTGGAAACACCATATATTTT.

In its sample, this clonotype was seen many times. A much more abundant neighbour one base away suggests this may be a read error. The DNA for the CDR3 is TGTGCCAGCAGTTGCGGGACTAACCCCAATGAGCAGTACTTC. Translating it yields CASSCGTNPNEQYF. The gene calls are TRBV12-3 or TRBV12-4 and TRBJ2-5; 7 nucleotides agree with TRBD2. V was clipped by 4 bases and J by 11 bases; unmatched bases: 13. The CDR3 extends over 14 amino acids.